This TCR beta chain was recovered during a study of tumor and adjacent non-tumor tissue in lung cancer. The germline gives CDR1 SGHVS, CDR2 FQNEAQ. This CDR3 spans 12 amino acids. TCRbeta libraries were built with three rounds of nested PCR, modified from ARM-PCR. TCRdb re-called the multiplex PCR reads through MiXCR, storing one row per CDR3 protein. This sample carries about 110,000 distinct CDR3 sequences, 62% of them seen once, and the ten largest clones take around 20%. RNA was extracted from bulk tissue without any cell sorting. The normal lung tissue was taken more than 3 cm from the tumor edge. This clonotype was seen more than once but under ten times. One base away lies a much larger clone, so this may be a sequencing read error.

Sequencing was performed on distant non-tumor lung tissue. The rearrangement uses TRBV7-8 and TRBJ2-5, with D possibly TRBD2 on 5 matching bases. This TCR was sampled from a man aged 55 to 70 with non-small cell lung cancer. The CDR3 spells CASTLGVETKYF. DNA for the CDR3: TGTGCCAGCACGCTGGGAGTTGAGACCAAGTACTTC.